Below are 3 T cell receptor beta chains sequenced from a single sample in a study of shared clonotypes between healthy human individuals (dated by TCRdb to the early 2020s). Library preparation was by the immunoSEQ multiplex PCR assay. This immuneACCESS table, as held by TCRdb, lists in-frame sequences with V and J called but not all clones. Of the missing ones, under half trace to an unresolved V gene in checked studies; the others have no known cause. This sample comprises fewer than 700,000 clones, around 78% of them detected only once. Around 12% of the sample is held by the ten biggest clonotypes. Input material: PBMCs. The receptor source for this set is a woman between 35 and 50 years old in good health. Some clones in this sample may be carry-over from other donors' samples.

The chain has TRBV5-4 and TRBJ2-6; maybe TRBD1 (7 bases). Looked up from germline, CDR1 is SGHNT and CDR2 is YYREEE (reference sequence). The CDR3 length is 16 residues. Trimming left V 3 bases short and J 3 bases short, with 13 bases between. The CDR3 nucleotides are TGTGCCAGCAGCTCCCAGGGGGGCAGTGGGGCCAACGTCCTGACTTTC. This gives the protein CASSSQGGSGANVLTF.

The rearrangement joins TRBV5-1 to TRBJ2-7; D is undetermined. Germline-derived CDR1 and CDR2 are SGHRS and YFSETQ. This CDR3 region has 13 residues. Between the trimmed V and J ends, which lost 0 bases and 5 bases, there was a span of 9 bases. CDR3 DNA sequence: TGCGCCAGCAGCTTGGTCGGGTATGACGAGCAGTACTTC. Its protein is CASSLVGYDEQYF.

This chain uses TRBV4-1 with TRBJ2-2; D ambiguous. In germline, CDR1 is MGHRA, CDR2 YSYEKL. The V and J ends lost 4 bases and 5 bases respectively, with 2 bases between them. CDR3 length: 11 amino acids. This CDR3 reads CASSRTGELFF. The CDR3 bases are TGCGCCAGCAGCCGGACCGGGGAGCTGTTTTTT.